The 15 T cell receptor beta chains below come from one sample, sequenced in a study of blood T cell repertoires in COVID-19. Produced via immunoSEQ multiplex PCR; TCRdb's table is partial and in-frame only. The sample includes approximately 50,000 clones, over 75% of them seen just once. Sequencing input: peripheral blood. These receptors were taken from a human donor in a cohort sampled during active COVID-19.

This sequence joins TRBV4-2 and TRBJ2-3, with 12 positions matching TRBD2. This CDR3 has 18 residues. With V trimmed by 2 bases and J by 0 bases, 6 bases remained unmatched. Germline-derived CDR1 and CDR2 are LGHNA and YNFKEQ. CDR3 loop: CASSQTLAGGASTDTQYF. For the CDR3, the DNA is TGTGCCAGCAGCCAAACGCTAGCGGGAGGGGCTAGCACAGATACGCAGTATTTT.

The chain has TRBV6-5 and TRBJ1-1, with a possible D match to TRBD1 (5 bases). Germline values: CDR1 MNHEY, CDR2 SVGAGI. Trimming removed 0 bases at V and 4 bases at J, with 9 bases between. There are 14 residues in the CDR3. The CDR3 DNA sequence: TGTGCCAGCAGTTACTCGGCGGGGACCACTGAAGCTTTCTTT. The encoded protein is CASSYSAGTTEAFF.

This clone was detected a few times. The CDR3 sequence is CASSLTGAGRGREQYF. In nucleotides, the CDR3 is TGTGCCAGCAGCTTAACTGGAGCGGGAAGGGGTCGCGAGCAGTACTTC. The chain combines TRBV7-3 with TRBJ2-7, with 7 bases aligning to TRBD2. This CDR3 region has 16 residues. Germline V gives CDR1 SGHTA, CDR2 FQGTGA. Trimming removed 0 bases from V and 6 bases from J; junction bases left unmatched: 11.

This clone was recorded once. The chain couples TRBV6-1 to TRBJ1-2, with D maybe TRBD1 (6 bases). With 1 base removed from V and 7 bases from J, the gap between germline ends came to 10 bases. The germline V gene has CDR1 MNHNS and CDR2 SASEGT. The length of the CDR3 is 13 residues. Here the CDR3 reads CASSEGGRFGYTF. Written as DNA, the CDR3 is TGTGCCAGCAGTGAAGGGGGGCGCTTTGGCTACACCTTC.

The chain combines TRBV10-3 with TRBJ1-5; D gene unclear. Trimming stripped 2 bases from V and 0 bases from J, with 8 bases between. This CDR3 contains 15 residues. Germline V gene lookup returns CDR1 ENHRY and CDR2 SYGVKD. The CDR3 bases are TGTGCCATCAGTGAGACAGACCATAGCAATCAGCCCCAGCATTTT. As protein: CAISETDHSNQPQHF.

This rearrangement joins TRBV4-3 to TRBJ2-7; the D gene is possibly TRBD1 (7 bases). Trimming shortened V by 0 bases and J by 7 bases, and 16 bases separated the two germline ends. The CDR3 contains 15 residues. The germline CDR1 and CDR2 sequences are LGHNA and YSLEER. This CDR3 is CASSQDWQGGVEQYF. The CDR3 DNA sequence: TGCGCCAGCAGCCAAGATTGGCAGGGGGGTGTTGAGCAGTACTTC.

The chain has TRBV29-1 and TRBJ1-1; TRBD1 matches 7 bases. V lost 7 bases, J lost 1 base, and 6 bases stayed unmatched. This CDR3 is 13 amino acids long. CDR1 is SQVTM and CDR2 is ANQGSEA in the germline V gene. Here the CDR3 DNA reads TGCAGCGCTGACAGGGATACGAACACTGAAGCTTTCTTT. Protein sequence: CSADRDTNTEAFF.

The chain combines TRBV5-1 with TRBJ1-6, with D unclear. The CDR3 consists of 13 residues. Germline CDR1 is SGHRS and CDR2 is YFSETQ. V gave up 4 bases and J gave up 7 bases, with 9 bases separating them. In DNA, the CDR3 is TGCGCCAGCAGCACAGTTTCCAATTCACCCCTCCACTTT. It is translated as CASSTVSNSPLHF. Complete variable domain (other parts from reference TRBV5-1 and TRBJ1-6): KAGVTQTPRYLIKTRGQQVTLSCSPISGHRSVSWYQQTPGQGLQFLFEYFSETQRNKGNFPGRFSGRQFSNSRSEMNVSTLELGDSALYLCASSTVSNSPLHFGNGTRLTVT.

The rearrangement links TRBV10-1 to TRBJ2-5; 7 bases are shared with TRBD1. The length of the CDR3 is 14 residues. Trimming removed 6 bases from V and 0 bases from J; junction bases left unmatched: 4. Looked up from germline, CDR1 is WNHNN and CDR2 is SYGVQD (reference sequence). The CDR3 region is CASSETGYQETQYF. In DNA form, the CDR3 reads TGCGCCAGCAGCGAGACAGGGTACCAAGAGACCCAGTACTTC.

The CDR3 loop is CASSGGTVISYEQYF. The DNA of the CDR3 is TGTGCCAGCAGTGGGGGGACAGTTATCTCCTACGAGCAGTACTTC. The rearrangement links TRBV6-4 to TRBJ2-7; 7 nucleotides line up with TRBD1. This CDR3 comprises 15 residues. Germline CDR1 is MRHNA and CDR2 is SNTAGT. The trim removed 4 bases at V and 0 bases at J, leaving 6 bases unmatched.

The V call is TRBV5-1, the J call TRBJ1-3, with unresolved D. CDR3 size: 15 residues. Trimming removed 0 bases from V and 2 bases from J, with 9 bases in between. The V gene's germline CDR1 is SGHRS and CDR2 YFSETQ. CDR3 amino acids: CASSLDSGTGNTIYF. CDR3 nucleotide sequence: TGCGCCAGCAGCTTGGACAGTGGAACTGGAAACACCATATATTTT.

The chain recombines TRBV15 with TRBJ2-3; D possibly corresponds to TRBD1 (6 bases). The ends were cut back, 4 bases at V and 0 bases at J, with 8 bases in the middle. The CDR3 sequence is 14 residues long. Germline-derived CDR1 and CDR2 are LNHNV and YYDKDF (reference sequence). The CDR3 DNA reads as TGTGCCACCAGCAAGACAGGTAGCACAGATACGCAGTATTTT. Its translation: CATSKTGSTDTQYF.

This chain connects TRBV5-4 to TRBJ2-1, with 9 bases lining up with TRBD2. The germline V gene has CDR1 SGHNT and CDR2 YYREEE (reference sequence). The V segment lost 5 bases and the J segment 6 bases; nucleotides outside the gene matches: 9. The CDR3 is 15 amino acids. The CDR3 loop is CASRGRGLASNEQFF. Written as DNA, the CDR3 is TGTGCCAGCAGGGGTCGGGGACTAGCATCCAATGAGCAGTTCTTC. Based on the CDR3 plus reference TRBV5-4 and TRBJ2-1, the full variable domain is ETGVTQSPTHLIKTRGQQVTLRCSSQSGHNTVSWYQQALGQGPQFIFQYYREEENGRGNFPPRFSGLQFPNYSSELNVNALELDDSALYLCASRGRGLASNEQFFGPGTRLTVL.

The gene calls are TRBV30 and TRBJ1-5, with TRBD1 identical over 7 bases. The V and J ends lost 5 bases and 4 bases, in that order; junction bases with no gene match: 2. Germline V gene lookup returns CDR1 GTSNPN and CDR2 SVGIG (reference sequence). The CDR3 spans 12 residues. The CDR3: CAWGDRNQPQHF. CDR3 in DNA: TGTGCCTGGGGGGACAGAAATCAGCCCCAGCATTTT.

The rearrangement links TRBV9 to TRBJ2-6, with a possible D match to TRBD2 (5 bases). V was trimmed by 1 base and J by 4 bases, leaving 9 bases between them. The CDR3 consists of 15 residues. Germline V CDR1 and CDR2: SGDLS, YYNGEE. DNA for the CDR3: TGTGCCAGCAGCGTAAGCGGAGTCGGGGCCAACGTCCTGACTTTC. Its translation: CASSVSGVGANVLTF.